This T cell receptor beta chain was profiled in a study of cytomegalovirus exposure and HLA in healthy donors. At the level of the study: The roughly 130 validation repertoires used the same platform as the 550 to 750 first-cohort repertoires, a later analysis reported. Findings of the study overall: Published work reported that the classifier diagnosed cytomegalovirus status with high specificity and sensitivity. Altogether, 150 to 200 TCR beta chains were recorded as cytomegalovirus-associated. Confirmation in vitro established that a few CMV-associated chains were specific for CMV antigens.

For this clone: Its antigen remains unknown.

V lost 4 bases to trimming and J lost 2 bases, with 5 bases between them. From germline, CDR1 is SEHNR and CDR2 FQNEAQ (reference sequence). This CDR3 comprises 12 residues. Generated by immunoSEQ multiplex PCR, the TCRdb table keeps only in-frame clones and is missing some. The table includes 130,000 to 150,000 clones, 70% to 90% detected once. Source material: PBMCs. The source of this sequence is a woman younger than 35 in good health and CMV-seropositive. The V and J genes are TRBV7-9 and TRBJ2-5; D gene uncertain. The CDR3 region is CASSYSQETQYF. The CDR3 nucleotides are TGTGCCAGCAGCTACAGTCAAGAGACCCAGTACTTC.